This TCR beta chain was sequenced during a study of CD8+ T cells in alopecia areata. Study conclusions and caveats: Lesional scalp, especially alopecia totalis/universalis, showed higher clonality than normal scalp.

Treatment defined: oral pan-JAK inhibitor, 5-10 mg twice daily. The table lists this clone with a few counts. As yet, its antigen is unknown. This CDR3 comprises 14 residues. Germline loops: CDR1 MNHEY, CDR2 SMNVEV (reference sequence). The V and J ends lost 6 bases and 1 base, in that order; junction bases with no gene match: 3. RNA was isolated and reverse transcribed to cDNA, the sequencing template. Produced via immunoSEQ multiplex PCR; TCRdb's table is partial and in-frame only. The table lists approximately 280,000 clones, more than 45% of them singletons. The sequence was obtained from a human donor with alopecia areata. This chain links TRBV27 with TRBJ1-1; TRBD1 aligns across 9 bases. Sequenced material: CD4+ T cells sorted from blood, taken at week 24, from a patient treated with tofacitinib. The CDR3 bases are TGTGCCAGCAGGCGGACAGGGGCGAACACTGAAGCTTTCTTT. This codes for CASRRTGANTEAFF.